This record covers a single TCR beta chain. The antigen remains unidentified. This sample is drawn from a study of T-cell memory formation after mild COVID-19. Overall study: Clusters were largely donor specific.

This CDR3 is 15 amino acids long. V was pared by 4 bases and J by 0 bases, with 12 bases between. Germline lookup yields CDR1 SGHRS and CDR2 YFSETQ. TCRdb analysed the 5' RACE reads with MiXCR anew, one entry per CDR3 protein. The sample lists around 220,000 distinct CDR3 sequences, roughly 17% occurring once. Study findings and constraints: Memory from before infection featured some responding clones, which suggests cross-reactive memory joined. Chiefly within CM and EM were the contracting CD4+ clones; CD8+ ones were within EMRA.

Specimen: PBMCs or a T cell subset sorted from them (not recorded which). This clonotype was sampled from a man younger than 35 who had mild COVID-19 (a few samples of this study predate the infection). Cell type and time point are not known. The V call is TRBV5-1, the J call TRBJ2-3; possible D gene TRBD1, 6 bases. Here the CDR3 reads CASSQVGASTDTQYF. CDR3 nucleotides: TGCGCCAGCAGCCAAGTGGGGGCTAGCACAGATACGCAGTATTTT. The entire variable domain, with the rest obtained from reference TRBV5-1 and TRBJ2-3, is as follows: KAGVTQTPRYLIKTRGQQVTLSCSPISGHRSVSWYQQTPGQGLQFLFEYFSETQRNKGNFPGRFSGRQFSNSRSEMNVSTLELGDSALYLCASSQVGASTDTQYFGPGTRLTVL.